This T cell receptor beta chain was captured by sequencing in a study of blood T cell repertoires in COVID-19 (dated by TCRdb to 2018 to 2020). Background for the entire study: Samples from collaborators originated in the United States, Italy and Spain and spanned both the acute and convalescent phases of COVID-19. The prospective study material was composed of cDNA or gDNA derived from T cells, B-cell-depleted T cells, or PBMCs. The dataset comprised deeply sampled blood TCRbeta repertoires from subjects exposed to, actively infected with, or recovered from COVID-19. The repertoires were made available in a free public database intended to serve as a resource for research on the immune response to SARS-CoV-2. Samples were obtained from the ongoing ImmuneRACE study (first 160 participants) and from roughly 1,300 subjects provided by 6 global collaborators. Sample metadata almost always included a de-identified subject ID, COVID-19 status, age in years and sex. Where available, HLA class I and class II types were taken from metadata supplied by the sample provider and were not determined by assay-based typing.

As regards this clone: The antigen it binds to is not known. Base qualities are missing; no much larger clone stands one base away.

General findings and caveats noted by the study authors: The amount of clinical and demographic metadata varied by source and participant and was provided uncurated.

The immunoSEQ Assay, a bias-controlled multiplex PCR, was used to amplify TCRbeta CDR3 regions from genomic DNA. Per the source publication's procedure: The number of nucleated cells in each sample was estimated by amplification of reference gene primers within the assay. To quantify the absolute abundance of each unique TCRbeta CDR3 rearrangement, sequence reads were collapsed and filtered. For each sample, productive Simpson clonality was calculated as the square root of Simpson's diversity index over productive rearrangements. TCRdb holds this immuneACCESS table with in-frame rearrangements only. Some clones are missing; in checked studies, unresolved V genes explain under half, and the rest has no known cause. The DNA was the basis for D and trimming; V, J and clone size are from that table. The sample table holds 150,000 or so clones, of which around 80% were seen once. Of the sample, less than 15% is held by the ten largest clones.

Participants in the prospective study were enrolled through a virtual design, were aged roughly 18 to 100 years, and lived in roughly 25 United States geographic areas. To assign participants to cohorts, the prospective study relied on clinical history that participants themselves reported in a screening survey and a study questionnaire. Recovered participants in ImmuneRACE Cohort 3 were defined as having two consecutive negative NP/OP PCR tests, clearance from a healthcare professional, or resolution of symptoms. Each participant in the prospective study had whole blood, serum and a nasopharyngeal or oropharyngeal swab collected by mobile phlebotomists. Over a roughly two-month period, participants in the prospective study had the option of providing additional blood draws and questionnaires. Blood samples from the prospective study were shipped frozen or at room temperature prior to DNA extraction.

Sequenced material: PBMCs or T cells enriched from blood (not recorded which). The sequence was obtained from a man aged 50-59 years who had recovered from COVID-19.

The CDR3 here reads CASSLWPDSGYTF. The DNA sequence is TGTGCCAGCAGCTTGTGGCCTGACAGCGGCTACACCTTC. The chain is assembled from TRBV5-6 and TRBJ1-2, with a weak D call of TRBD1 (5 bases match). The junction shows trimming of 1 base on V and 8 bases on J, plus 12 bases between the germline ends. Inclusive of the bounding cysteine and phenylalanine, the CDR3 is 13 residues long. Only CDR3 DNA is held: 39 bases, read in frame from base 1. Per the germline V gene, SGHDT is the CDR1 and YYEEEE is the CDR2.